The 8 T cell receptor beta chains below come from one sample, sequenced in a study of control samples from healthy donors and cancer patients. Using immunoSEQ multiplex PCR, the repertoire was profiled, and TCRdb retains in-frame clones only, with some absent. The data hold around 110,000 clones, with roughly 93% observed a single time. Sequences were obtained from blood. The receptors shown here come from a man under 40 in good health.

This chain joins TRBV28 and TRBJ2-4; 9 bases map to TRBD1. The J segment lost 8 bases and the V segment lost 5 bases, leaving 13 bases of the junction unmatched. This CDR3 has 16 residues. Looked up from germline, CDR1 is MDHEN and CDR2 is SYDVKM. CDR3 sequence: CASSPLPGQGIHIQYF. The CDR3 DNA is TGTGCCAGCAGTCCCCTCCCCGGACAGGGGATACACATTCAGTACTTC.

The table lists this clone with a count of one. The chain joins TRBV9 to TRBJ2-5; D may match TRBD1 or TRBD2 (5 bases each). Looked up from germline, CDR1 is SGDLS and CDR2 is YYNGEE. The CDR3 contains 14 residues. The germline V and J ends were trimmed by 6 bases and 7 bases, with 19 bases remaining between them. The CDR3 protein is CASTVGTAKGTQYF. CDR3 coding DNA: TGTGCCAGCACCGTTGGGACCGCGAAGGGGACCCAGTACTTC.

A single count supports this clone. The junction does not match germline at one end; this may be a read error. V gene TRBV14 combines with J gene TRBJ1-3; unclear D gene. The germline CDR1 and CDR2 sequences are SGHDN and FVKESK. CDR3 length equals 12 residues. DNA of the CDR3: TGTGCCAGCAGCCGGTCAGACCATGACCCCTTATTT. It yields the protein CASSRSDHDPLF. Full variable domain (outside the CDR3, taken from reference TRBV14 and TRBJ1-3): EAGVTQFPSHSVIEKGQTVTLRCDPISGHDNLYWYRRVMGKEIKFLLHFVKESKQDESGMPNNRFLAERTGGTYSTLKVQPAELEDSGVYFCASSRSDHDPLFGEGSWLTVV.

The chain combines TRBV12-3 or TRBV12-4 with TRBJ2-3; possible D gene TRBD2, 5 bases. Trimming shortened V by 8 bases and J by 1 base, and 10 bases separated the two germline ends. This CDR3 spans 13 amino acids. CDR3: CASLAGGTDTQYF. In DNA, the CDR3 is TGTGCCAGCTTGGCCGGGGGCACAGATACGCAGTATTTT.

The chain uses TRBV3-1 (or the pseudogene TRBV3-2) and TRBJ2-1; TRBD2 matches at 9 bases. This CDR3 spans 18 amino acids. The V and J ends lost 4 bases and 2 bases, in that order; junction bases with no gene match: 12. Germline CDR1 LGHDT, CDR2 YNNKEL (reference sequence). The CDR3: CASSPNLAGGGAYNEQFF. CDR3 nucleotides: TGTGCCAGCAGCCCGAATCTAGCTGGCGGGGGGGCCTACAATGAGCAGTTCTTC.

The V gene is TRBV9, the J gene TRBJ1-1; D might be TRBD1 (5 bases). This CDR3 comprises 15 residues. The germline gives CDR1 SGDLS, CDR2 YYNGEE. Trimming cost V 4 bases and J 1 base, with 14 bases left between them. The CDR3 coding sequence is TGTGCCAGCAGCCCAAGGGGTGTACCGAACACTGAAGCTTTCTTT. Translation: CASSPRGVPNTEAFF.

V usage is TRBV5-1 and J usage is TRBJ1-4, with TRBD1 as a possible D gene (5 bases). The CDR3 contains 16 residues. V gave up 3 bases and J gave up 8 bases, with 20 bases separating them. Germline V gene data show CDR1 as SGHRS and CDR2 as YFSETQ. Written as DNA, the CDR3 is TGCGCCAGCAGCTCCGCCTCGGGGGTACCTCTAGAAAAACTGTTTTTT. Protein sequence: CASSSASGVPLEKLFF.

V and J are TRBV6-5 and TRBJ1-3; 8 nucleotides align to TRBD1. Germline loops: CDR1 MNHEY, CDR2 SVGAGI. V was clipped by 0 bases and J by 9 bases; unmatched bases: 7. The CDR3 spans 15 residues. CDR3 amino acids: CASSYSQGVMSTIYF. In DNA, the CDR3 is TGTGCCAGCAGTTACTCACAGGGGGTTATGAGCACCATATATTTT.